The count of the clone carrying this T cell receptor (beta chain) is one. Naive T cells were sorted: CD4+CD8-CD45RO-CD45RA+ for CD4+, CD8+CD4-CD45RA+CD27bright for CD8+. These data are taken from a study of healthy donors' naive CD4 and CD8 T cells. Overall study context: A new alpha primer set targeted every functional IMGT alpha variant.

Unmatched junction bases numbered 6, after V lost 1 base and J lost 0 bases. The V gene's germline CDR1 is SGHTA and CDR2 FQGNSA. This CDR3 comprises 17 residues. Each TCR library used around 500 ng of total RNA and a linear amplification protocol. TCRdb re-analysed the reads in MiXCR, keeping a single row per CDR3 protein. The sample consists of approximately 180,000 distinct CDR3 sequences, around 70% of them appearing once. The V and J genes are TRBV7-2 and TRBJ2-1; 7 bases map to TRBD1. The sequencing input was naive CD4+ and CD8+ T cells sorted from blood, pooled from several donors. The TCR was taken from a pool of human donors in good health; the sample pools cells from several healthy donors. CDR3 sequence reads: CASSLVTGTASYNEQFF. Written as DNA, the CDR3 is TGTGCCAGCAGCTTAGTAACCGGGACAGCCTCCTACAATGAGCAGTTCTTC.